The 30 T cell receptor beta chains below were found in one sample sequenced in a study of tumor-infiltrating lymphocytes in oesophageal squamous cell carcinoma (dated by TCRdb to the mid-2010s). The method was PCR. The reads were generated on an Illumina HiSeq 2000. Using fastp trimming at Q25 and MiXCR clonotype assembly, TCRdb reanalyzed the public sequencing data and kept in-frame beta chains. When rows share a CDR3 protein, they turn into one entry using the most common DNA and genes. The sample data list about 24,000 distinct CDR3 sequences, and 38% of these were observed just once. Around a quarter of the sample rests with the top ten. The source material was esophageal tumor tissue. The source is a male donor with esophageal squamous cell carcinoma.

The chain links TRBV7-2 to TRBJ2-7; D might be TRBD2 (6 bases). The assigned J gene may be wrong: the sequence end matches TRBJ2-4 better. Germline V CDR1 and CDR2: SGHTA, FQGNSA. The CDR3 spans 13 residues. The CDR3 DNA follows: TGTGCCAGCAGCCGCCGGGACTTACCCATTCAGTACTTC. Encoded protein: CASSRRDLPIQYF.

This clonotype was seen at least ten times. The chain uses TRBV6-1 and TRBJ2-3; D remains unclear. In germline, CDR1 is MNHNS, CDR2 SASEGT. The CDR3 loop spans 13 amino acids. Trimming took 4 bases from V and 0 from J, leaving 5 bases between them. The DNA of the CDR3 is TGTGCCAGCAGTGCTCATAGCACAGATACGCAGTATTTT. This sequence encodes CASSAHSTDTQYF.

This clonotype was detected ten times or more. This may be a read error: a much more frequent sequence differs by one nucleotide. V usage is TRBV12-3 or TRBV12-4 and J usage is TRBJ2-1, with D maybe TRBD2 (6 bases). The DNA end favors TRBJ2-7, so the J call may be wrong. The length of the CDR3 is 12 residues. In DNA, the CDR3 is TGTGCCAGTACATTAGCGGCGAATGAGCAGTACTTC. Protein product: CASTLAANEQYF.

This clonotype was seen repeatedly, ten times or more. The V and J genes are TRBV10-3 and TRBJ1-5; weak D call: TRBD1 (6 bases). The V end was cut by 7 bases, the J end by 5 bases, with 12 bases between. The CDR3 sequence is 13 residues long. The germline V gene has CDR1 ENHRY and CDR2 SYGVKD. Here the CDR3 reads CAITDRRDQPQHF. The CDR3 DNA sequence: TGTGCCATCACGGACAGACGGGATCAGCCCCAGCATTTT.

The chain has TRBV28 and TRBJ2-6; no clear D gene. V lost 5 bases and J lost 2, with 7 bases in between. The CDR3 totals 14 residues. The germline V gene has CDR1 MDHEN and CDR2 SYDVKM. CDR3 bases: TGTGCCAGCAGTATAGTGGCTGGGGCCAACGTCCTGACTTTC. Translating gives CASSIVAGANVLTF. The complete variable domain, with remaining parts taken from reference TRBV28 and TRBJ2-6, reads DVKVTQSSRYLVKRTGEKVFLECVQDMDHENMFWYRQDPGLGLRLIYFSYDVKMKEKGDIPEGYSVSREKKERFSLILESASTNQTSMYLCASSIVAGANVLTFGAGSRLTVL.

V and J are TRBV7-1 and TRBJ2-7, with 8 bases fitting TRBD1. TRBJ2-1 explains the end of the DNA better; the J call may be wrong. TRBV7-1 belongs to the ORF category, with a function that is uncertain. The CDR3 spans 13 residues. The CDR3 region is CASRQQGEGEQFF. The CDR3 region has the DNA TGTGCCAGCAGGCAACAGGGGGAAGGTGAGCAGTTCTTC.

J is TRBJ2-1 and V is TRBV7-3, with D possibly being TRBD1 (6 bases). This CDR3 region has 15 residues. CDR1 is SGHTA and CDR2 is FQGTGA in the germline V gene. Deletions cut 5 bases from V and 4 bases from J, with 15 bases between. DNA for the CDR3: TGTGCCAGCAGCGGATGGCCAGGGGAGTACAATGAGCAGTTCTTC. Translated: CASSGWPGEYNEQFF.

This clonotype was counted ten times or more. CDR3 nucleotides: TGTGCCAGCAGTTTTGATCCAGCGGGCAGGAGAGAGACCCAGTACTTC. The encoded protein is CASSFDPAGRRETQYF. The genes are TRBV12-3 or TRBV12-4 and TRBJ2-5; D is possibly TRBD2 (6 bases). The germline V and J ends were trimmed by 3 bases and 4 bases, with 18 bases remaining between them. This CDR3 comprises 16 residues.

This clonotype was found many times. V usage is TRBV7-9 and J usage is TRBJ1-4; 7 bases agree with TRBD1. V lost 5 bases to trimming and J lost 5 bases; unmatched junction nucleotides: 5. The CDR3 is 14 residues long. From germline, CDR1 is SEHNR and CDR2 FQNEAQ (reference sequence). The CDR3 nucleotides are TGTGCCAGCAGCCCGACGGACAGGAATGAAAAACTGTTTTTT. Translated: CASSPTDRNEKLFF.

This clonotype was recorded at least ten times. V and J are TRBV18 and TRBJ2-5; D may be TRBD1 (6 bases). Germline CDR1 KGHSH, CDR2 LQKENI. V shed 6 bases and J shed 3 bases, with 8 bases lying between them. The CDR3 is 12 amino acids. The DNA of the CDR3 is TGTGCCAGCTCCCCAGGGGAAGAGACCCAGTACTTC. It translates to CASSPGEETQYF.

This clonotype was counted many times. This may be a read error, as it is one base from a much larger clone. This chain connects TRBV6-1 to TRBJ2-7; perhaps D is TRBD1 or TRBD2 (5 bases each). This CDR3 has 13 residues. Looked up from germline, CDR1 is MNHNS and CDR2 is SASEGT. V was trimmed by 8 bases and J by 7 bases, leaving 18 bases between them. The CDR3 DNA reads TGTGCCAGCTGTCTGAACCCCGGGACGGAGCAGTACTTC. Protein product: CASCLNPGTEQYF.

Details on this clonotype: A much bigger clone sits one base away, suggesting this may be a read error. V gene TRBV5-6 combines with J gene TRBJ2-7; tentatively, D is TRBD2 (6 bases). Germline loops: CDR1 SGHDT, CDR2 YYEEEE. V shed 2 bases and J shed 7 bases, with 13 bases lying between them. The CDR3 is 13 amino acids. Written as DNA, the CDR3 is TGTGCCAGCAGCTTAGGCCGCGGGAATGAGCAGTACTTC. It yields the protein CASSLGRGNEQYF.

This clonotype was counted at least ten times. The chain is built from TRBV27 and TRBJ2-3; 7 bases are shared with TRBD2. V was clipped by 9 bases and J by 2 bases; unmatched bases: 14. The germline V gene has CDR1 MNHEY and CDR2 SMNVEV (reference sequence). CDR3 length: 16 amino acids. The CDR3 here is CASTSGTKPSTDTQYF. The CDR3 DNA sequence: TGTGCCAGTACCTCCGGGACTAAGCCCTCCACAGATACGCAGTATTTT.

The chain links TRBV4-1 to TRBJ1-1; D call uncertain. The CDR3 contains 14 residues. With 0 bases removed from V and 7 bases from J, the gap between germline ends came to 12 bases. Germline V gene data show CDR1 as MGHRA and CDR2 as YSYEKL. The CDR3 is CASSQDSFRGEAFF. CDR3 coding DNA: TGCGCCAGCAGCCAAGATAGTTTCAGAGGTGAAGCTTTCTTT.

The chain links TRBV12-5 to TRBJ1-1; tentative D call: TRBD1 (5 bases). The CDR3 is 12 amino acids. V shed 1 base and J shed 8 bases, with 8 bases lying between them. Germline loops: CDR1 LGHNT, CDR2 FRNRAP. The CDR3 here is CASGLGGGEAFF. The CDR3, as DNA: TGTGCTAGTGGTTTGGGGGGCGGCGAAGCTTTCTTT.

On this clonotype: A much larger clone differs from this one at a single base, so this may be a read error. V and J are TRBV5-1 and TRBJ1-2; 7 nucleotides agree with TRBD2. The closer fit of TRBJ2-1 to the DNA end suggests the J call may be wrong. CDR1 is SGHRS and CDR2 is YFSETQ in the germline V gene. The CDR3 sequence is 15 residues long. The CDR3 DNA sequence: TGCGCCAGCAGCTTGACCGCTAGCGGCCCCTACGAGCAGTTCTTC. Residues: CASSLTASGPYEQFF.

This clonotype appeared once. The rearrangement uses TRBV11-2 and TRBJ2-1; D might be TRBD1 (5 bases). TRBJ2-7 explains the end of the DNA better; the J call may be wrong. The germline gives CDR1 SGHAT, CDR2 FQNNGV. This CDR3 contains 13 residues. The CDR3 nucleotides are TGTGCCAGCAGCGTCGACAGAGAACGTGAGCAGTACTTC. The encoded protein is CASSVDREREQYF.

As to this clonotype: Being one base from a much bigger clone, this may be a read error. V gene TRBV19 combines with J gene TRBJ2-5, with D perhaps TRBD1 or TRBD2 (5 bases each). Germline V gives CDR1 LNHDA, CDR2 SQIVND (reference sequence). The V and J ends lost 5 bases and 11 bases respectively, with 21 bases between them. The CDR3 contains 14 residues. The CDR3 DNA follows: TGTGCCAGTAGTTCACCCGGGACCTACAATGAGCAGTACTTC. Its protein product is CASSSPGTYNEQYF.

Concerning this clonotype itself: The CDR3 end shows no conserved phenylalanine or tryptophan, and so a read error is likely. Because the CDR3's place on the DNA is in doubt, the DNA is left out and the CDR3 is given as listed by TCRdb. V is TRBV7-2 and J is TRBJ2-7; whether TRBD1, the table's D call, matches the DNA was not checked. CDR1 and CDR2 (germline): SGHTA, FQGNSA. The CDR3 contains 16 residues when both ends are counted. This chain's CDR3 is CASSSPGDTYEQYFGA.

The chain carries TRBV27 and TRBJ2-3; D is tentatively TRBD1 or TRBD2 (5 bases each). The CDR3 has 15 amino acids. The V end lost 6 bases, the J end lost 12 bases, and 25 bases lay between the germline ends. CDR1 and CDR2 (germline): MNHEY, SMNVEV (reference sequence). CDR3 sequence: CASRGTRGPRGTQYF. Here the CDR3 DNA reads TGTGCCAGCAGGGGAACTCGCGGCCCAAGAGGGACCCAGTATTTT.

This clonotype was counted ten times or more. The chain links TRBV20-1 to TRBJ2-1, with a weak D call TRBD2 (5 bases). The ends were cut back, 3 bases at V and 3 bases at J, with 12 bases in the middle. Per the germline V gene, CDR1 is DFQATT and CDR2 is SNEGSKA (reference sequence). The CDR3 covers 14 residues. The CDR3 nucleotides are TGCAGTGCTAGTAACCGGGATCTCTACAATGAGCAGTTCTTC. Protein sequence: CSASNRDLYNEQFF.

V and J are TRBV12-3 or TRBV12-4 and TRBJ2-6; TRBD1 agrees at 8 bases. The tail of the sequence fits TRBJ2-7 better, so the J call may be wrong. The CDR3 sequence is 13 residues long. The CDR3 protein is CASSRTGNYEQYF. CDR3 nucleotide sequence: TGTGCCAGCAGTCGGACAGGGAATTACGAGCAGTACTTC.

In this sample, this clonotype turned up once. The J gene is TRBJ2-4, the V gene TRBV12-3 or TRBV12-4, with 11 bases matching TRBD1. CDR3 size: 16 residues. V trimming: 2 bases; J trimming: 13 bases; junction bases outside the gene matches: 13. CDR3 residues: CASSLRRTGGLNEQYF. The CDR3 nucleotides read TGTGCCAGCAGTTTACGGAGGACAGGGGGCCTCAATGAGCAGTACTTC.

The chain carries TRBV7-2 and TRBJ2-7; 10 positions agree with TRBD1. The J call may not be correct, given that the DNA end is closer to TRBJ2-5. Germline CDR1 and CDR2: SGHTA and FQGNSA. This CDR3 contains 15 residues. The CDR3: CASSMGQGFRETQYF. The CDR3 region has the DNA TGTGCCAGCAGCATGGGACAGGGGTTTCGAGAGACCCAGTACTTC.

This clonotype was observed a few times. Since the CDR3 does not end with the conserved phenylalanine or tryptophan, this likely comes from a read error. Because the CDR3's place on the DNA is in doubt, the DNA is left out and the CDR3 is given as listed by TCRdb. The rearrangement links TRBV7-2 to TRBJ2-5; TRBD1, the D gene given by the table, was not confirmed from the DNA. Germline values: CDR1 SGHTA, CDR2 FQGNSA. The CDR3 is 17 residues long, counting both termini. The CDR3: CASSSQAGQNSPLHFGN.

The chain combines TRBV2 with TRBJ2-4; 8 bases fit TRBD1. V was clipped by 5 bases and J by 1 base; unmatched bases: 1. The CDR3 consists of 14 residues. Germline V lookup: CDR1 SNHLY, CDR2 FYNNEI. This CDR3 is CASSRDRAKNIQYF. In DNA form, the CDR3 reads TGTGCCAGCAGTAGGGACAGGGCCAAAAACATTCAGTACTTC.

This clonotype was seen many times. V gene TRBV7-8 combines with J gene TRBJ2-6; 12 positions agree with TRBD2. Germline V gene sequence: CDR1 SGHVS, CDR2 FQNEAQ. Trimming removed 5 bases from V and 0 bases from J; junction bases left unmatched: 11. The CDR3 covers 20 residues. CDR3 loop: CASSVGWTSGTRSGANVLTF. CDR3 DNA: TGTGCCAGCAGCGTAGGATGGACTAGCGGGACCCGCTCTGGGGCCAACGTCCTGACTTTC.

This clonotype was detected only a few times. The CDR3 does not close with the conserved phenylalanine or tryptophan, likely indicating a read error. Because the CDR3's place on the DNA is in doubt, the DNA is left out and the CDR3 is given as listed by TCRdb. The CDR3: CASSPSLYGYTFGS. This chain links TRBV12-3 or TRBV12-4 with TRBJ2-1; the table gives TRBD1 as D, unverified against the DNA. The CDR3 extends over 14 residues, inclusive of both ends.

The chain has TRBV10-1 and TRBJ2-1; 7 bases map to TRBD2. Gene TRBJ2-5 matches the end of the DNA better, so the J call may be wrong. The germline V gene has CDR1 WNHNN and CDR2 SYGVQD (reference sequence). This CDR3 region has 16 residues. In nucleotides, the CDR3 is TGCGCCAGCAGTGAGGAGCGGGGTGGGGATGGAGAGACCCAGTACTTC. Translation: CASSEERGGDGETQYF.

The CDR3 reads CASSSGTGGYNGELFF. The DNA of the CDR3 is TGCGCCAGCAGTTCCGGGACAGGGGGCTATAACGGGGAGCTGTTTTTT. This sequence joins TRBV5-1 and TRBJ2-2; 12 nucleotides agree with TRBD1. Germline V lookup: CDR1 SGHRS, CDR2 YFSETQ. The CDR3 is 16 amino acids. J gave up 7 bases and V 5 bases, and 9 bases lay outside the gene matches.